This T cell receptor beta chain stems from a study of tumor-infiltrating lymphocytes in oesophageal squamous cell carcinoma. This clonotype has ten or more counts. TCRdb called the PCR reads again in MiXCR, with one record for every CDR3 protein. The data contain some 22,000 distinct CDR3 sequences, around 35% of them singletons. The sequence came from a male donor with esophageal squamous cell carcinoma. Input material: esophageal tumor tissue.

The CDR3 nucleotides read TGTGCCAGCGGAGGCCAGGGGGCGACGGACGAGCAGTACTTC. Translation: CASGGQGATDEQYF. The V gene is TRBV28, the J gene TRBJ2-5, with 8 bases that match TRBD1. TRBJ2-7 explains the end of the DNA better; the J call may be wrong. Germline V gene data show CDR1 as MDHEN and CDR2 as SYDVKM. This CDR3 has 14 residues.